One T cell receptor beta chain is described in this entry. Unique molecular identifiers featured in how the TCRbeta library was prepared. In TCRdb, the PCR reads were re-called with MiXCR into one record per CDR3 protein. The table has 400,000 to 500,000 distinct CDR3 sequences, roughly 11% seen once. This record comes from a study of T-cell reconstitution after alpha-beta-depleted transplantation in children. The V end was cut by 5 bases, the J end by 3 bases, with 19 bases between. The CDR3 runs to 16 residues. Germline lookup yields CDR1 LNHDA and CDR2 SQIVND (reference sequence). Sequencing was performed on PBMCs from the stem cell graft donor, taken from the stem cell graft. The V call is TRBV19, the J call TRBJ1-2, with D possibly being TRBD1 (6 bases). The clonotype comes from a human donor who donated a stem cell graft to a child with acute myeloid leukemia. This chain's CDR3 is CASSFSRGAGDYGYTF. CDR3 nucleotides: TGTGCCAGTAGTTTCTCAAGGGGGGCAGGTGACTATGGCTACACCTTC.